This T cell receptor beta chain was sequenced in a study of T cells in Graves' hyperthyroidism and ophthalmopathy. Regarding the study as a whole: Blood also carried most thyroid clonotypes expanded above 0.001.

This CDR3 spans 15 amino acids. The germline CDR1 and CDR2 sequences are SGHNT and YYREEE (reference sequence). V was clipped by 3 bases and J by 4 bases, with 13 bases between them. The sample holds many counts of this clonotype. Its cognate antigen is unknown. Amplified TCR beta CDR3 regions derived from RNA transcripts. HTBI primers drove first-round RT-PCR of the TCR CDR3. TCRdb independently ran MiXCR on the multiplex PCR reads; one entry per CDR3 protein. The sample holds around 350,000 distinct CDR3 sequences, about 18% seen once. V gene TRBV5-4 combines with J gene TRBJ2-2; D possibly matches TRBD1 or TRBD2 (5 bases each). The sequencing input was blood. The TCR was taken from a woman under 30 with Graves' hyperthyroidism. The CDR3 bases are TGTGCCAGCAGCTGGGGTAGAGGGGCCACCGGGGAGCTGTTTTTT. Translated: CASSWGRGATGELFF. The whole variable domain, filled in from reference TRBV5-4 and TRBJ2-2, reads ETGVTQSPTHLIKTRGQQVTLRCSSQSGHNTVSWYQQALGQGPQFIFQYYREEENGRGNFPPRFSGLQFPNYSSELNVNALELDDSALYLCASSWGRGATGELFFGEGSRLTVL.